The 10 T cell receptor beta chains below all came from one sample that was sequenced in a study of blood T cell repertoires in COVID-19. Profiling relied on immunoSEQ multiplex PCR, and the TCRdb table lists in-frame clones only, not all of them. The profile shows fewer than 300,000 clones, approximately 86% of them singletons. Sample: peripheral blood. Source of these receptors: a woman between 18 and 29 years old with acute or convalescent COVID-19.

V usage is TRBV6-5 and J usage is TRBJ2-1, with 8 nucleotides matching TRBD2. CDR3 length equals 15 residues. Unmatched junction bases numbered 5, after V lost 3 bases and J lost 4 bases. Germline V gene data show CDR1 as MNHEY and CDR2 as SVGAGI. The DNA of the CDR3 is TGTGCCAGCAGTTATGGACTAGCAGCTTACAATGAGCAGTTCTTC. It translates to CASSYGLAAYNEQFF.

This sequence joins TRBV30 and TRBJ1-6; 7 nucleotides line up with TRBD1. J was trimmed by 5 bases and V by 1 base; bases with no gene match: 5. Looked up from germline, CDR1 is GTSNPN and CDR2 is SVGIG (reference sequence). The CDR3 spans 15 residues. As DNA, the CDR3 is TGTGCCTGGAGTGGTAGACAGGGAAATAATTCACCCCTCCACTTT. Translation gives CAWSGRQGNNSPLHF.

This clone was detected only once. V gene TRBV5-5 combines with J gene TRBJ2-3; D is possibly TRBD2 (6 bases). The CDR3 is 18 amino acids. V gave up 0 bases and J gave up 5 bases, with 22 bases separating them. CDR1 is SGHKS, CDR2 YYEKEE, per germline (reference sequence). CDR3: CASSLGRGNREERDTQYF. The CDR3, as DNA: TGTGCCAGCAGCTTGGGTAGAGGGAATAGGGAGGAAAGAGATACGCAGTATTTT.

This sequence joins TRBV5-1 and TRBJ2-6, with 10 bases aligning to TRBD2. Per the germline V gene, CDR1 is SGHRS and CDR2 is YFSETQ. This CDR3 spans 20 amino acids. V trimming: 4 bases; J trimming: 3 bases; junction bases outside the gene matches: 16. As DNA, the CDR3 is TGCGCCAGCAGCCTAACTCATTGGAGCGGGAGGGGATTTGGGGCCAACGTCCTGACTTTC. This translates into CASSLTHWSGRGFGANVLTF.

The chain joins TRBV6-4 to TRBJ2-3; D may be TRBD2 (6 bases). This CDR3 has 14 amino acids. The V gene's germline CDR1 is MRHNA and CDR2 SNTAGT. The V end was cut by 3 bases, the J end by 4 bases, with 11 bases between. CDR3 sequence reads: CASSEGGWADTQYF. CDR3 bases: TGTGCCAGCAGTGAGGGAGGTTGGGCAGATACGCAGTATTTT.

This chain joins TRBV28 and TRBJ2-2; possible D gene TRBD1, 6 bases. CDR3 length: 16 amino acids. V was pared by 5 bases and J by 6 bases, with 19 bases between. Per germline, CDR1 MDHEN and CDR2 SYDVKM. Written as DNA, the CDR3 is TGTGCCAGCAGTCCTCAGGCAGGGGAAGAAGCCGGGGAGCTGTTTTTT. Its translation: CASSPQAGEEAGELFF. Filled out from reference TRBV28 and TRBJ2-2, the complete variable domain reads DVKVTQSSRYLVKRTGEKVFLECVQDMDHENMFWYRQDPGLGLRLIYFSYDVKMKEKGDIPEGYSVSREKKERFSLILESASTNQTSMYLCASSPQAGEEAGELFFGEGSRLTVL.

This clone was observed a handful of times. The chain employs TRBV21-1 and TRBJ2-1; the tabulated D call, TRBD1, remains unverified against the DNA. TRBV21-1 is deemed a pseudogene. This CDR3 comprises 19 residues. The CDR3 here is CASRTGLSPRVLFFNEQFF. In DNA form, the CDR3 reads TGTGCCAGCAGGACAGGGCTGTCCCCCCGGGTTTTGTTCTTCAATGAGCAGTTCTTC.

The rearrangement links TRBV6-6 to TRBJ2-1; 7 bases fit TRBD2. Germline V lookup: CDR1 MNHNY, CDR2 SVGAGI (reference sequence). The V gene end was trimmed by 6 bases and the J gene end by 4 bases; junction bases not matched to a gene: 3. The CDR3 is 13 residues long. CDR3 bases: TGTGCCAGCAGCCCGGGACTATACAATGAGCAGTTCTTC. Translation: CASSPGLYNEQFF.

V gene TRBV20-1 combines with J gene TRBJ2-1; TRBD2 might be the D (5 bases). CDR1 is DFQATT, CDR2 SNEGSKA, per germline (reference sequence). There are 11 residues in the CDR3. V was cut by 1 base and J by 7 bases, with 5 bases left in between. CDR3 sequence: CSARGRNEQFF. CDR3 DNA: TGCAGTGCTAGAGGGAGGAATGAGCAGTTCTTC.

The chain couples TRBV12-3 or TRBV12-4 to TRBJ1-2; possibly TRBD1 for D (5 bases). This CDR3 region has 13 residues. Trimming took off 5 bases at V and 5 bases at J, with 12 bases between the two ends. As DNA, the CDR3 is TGTGCCAGCAGTGTAAGGGACTCTTATGGCTACACCTTC. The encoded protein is CASSVRDSYGYTF.